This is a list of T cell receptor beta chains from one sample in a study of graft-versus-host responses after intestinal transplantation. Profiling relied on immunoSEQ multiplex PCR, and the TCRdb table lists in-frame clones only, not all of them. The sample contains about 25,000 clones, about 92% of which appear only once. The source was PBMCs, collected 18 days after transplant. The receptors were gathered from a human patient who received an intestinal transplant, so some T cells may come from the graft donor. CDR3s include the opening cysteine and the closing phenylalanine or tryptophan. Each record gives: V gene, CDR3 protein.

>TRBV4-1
CASSQGTSGAEPQHF
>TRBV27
CASSSGLTNTGELFF
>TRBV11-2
CASSLDRDRAFSGYTF
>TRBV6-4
CASSDSGGMDTQYF
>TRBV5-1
CASSPTPLRQGTDTQYF
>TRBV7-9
CASRSWDRGRDTEAFF
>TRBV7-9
CASSSTVTGNPYEQYF
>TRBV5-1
CASSRTGDALGTDTQYF
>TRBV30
CAWSPGMNTEAFF
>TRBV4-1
CASSQGGHNEQFF
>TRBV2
CAGQSNYGYTF
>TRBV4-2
CASSQATDTYTF
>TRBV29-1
CSTTLQGAGVETQYF
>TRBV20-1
CSARRDYEQYF
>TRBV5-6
CASSLDPGGQETQYF
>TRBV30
CAWNFQRGNEQFF
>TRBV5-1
CASSRGDRENTEAFF
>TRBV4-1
CASSQGSSRGNEQFF
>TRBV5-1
CASSFRGAKNIQYF
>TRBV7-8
CASSRGGATDTQYF
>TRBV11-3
CASSFRGGIEREQYF
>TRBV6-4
CASRNRDINQPQHF
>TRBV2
CASSLDRGRGKLFF
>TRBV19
CASSPPDTNTGELFF
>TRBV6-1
CASSVAGGIGELFF
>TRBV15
CATSNLKRGGTDTQYF
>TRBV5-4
CASSPGLSYEQYF
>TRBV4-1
CASSQETDRRYSPLHF
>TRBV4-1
CASSHTTGEYGYTF
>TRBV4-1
CASSQEDLGTTLNQPQHF
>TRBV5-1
CASRLLAPNTDTQYF
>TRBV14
CASSQGFGVYNEQFF
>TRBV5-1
CASSLVMDRAYEQYF
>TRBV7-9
CASSIRGGSSALNSETQYF
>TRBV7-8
CASSTRGRQGSNQPQHF
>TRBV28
CASSNRDRVVADTQYF
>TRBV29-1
CSVGKGTANEKLFF
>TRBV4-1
CASSPGGPETQYF
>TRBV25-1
CASSLDSYEQYF
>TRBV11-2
CASSLDGLAGHNEQFF